The clone carrying this T cell receptor (beta chain) was seen just once. Generated by immunoSEQ multiplex PCR, the TCRdb table keeps only in-frame clones and is missing some. The sample holds tens of thousands of clones, around 84% seen once. This sample is part of a study of PD-L1 blockade in urothelial cancer. Time point described: pretreatment peripheral blood. The sequencing used PBMCs, collected around atezolizumab (anti-PD-L1) treatment. The receptor was derived from a woman in her 70s with urothelial cancer.

In nucleotides, the CDR3 is TGTGCCAGCAGCTCCGGACAGGGCAGTTCCTATGGCTACACCTTC. This gives the protein CASSSGQGSSYGYTF. V gene TRBV7-8 combines with J gene TRBJ1-2; 8 bases align to TRBD1. The germline V gene has CDR1 SGHVS and CDR2 FQNEAQ. The CDR3 consists of 15 residues. Germline trimming cut 4 bases from V and 4 bases from J; bases unmatched to any gene: 8.